This entry lists 20 T cell receptor delta chains sequenced from one sample in a study of Vδ1+ human thymocytes. The antigens for these receptors are not known. Study results and caveats: Highly polyclonal TRG and TRD repertoires with Gaussian CDR3 length distributions appeared in thymus.

Extracted RNA was reverse transcribed into cDNA. The CDR3 regions were amplified by multiplex PCR from V-gene primers to a constant-region primer. TCRdb re-called clones from the multiplex PCR reads via CATT. The top ten hold roughly 0.25% of the sample, which has under 85,000 delta-chain clones, approximately 37% seen once. The specimen was Vdelta1+ gamma-delta thymocytes from the thymus. The subset: FACS-sorted CD3+ TCRalphabeta- TCRVdelta1+ TCRVdelta2- thymocytes. The source of these receptors is a boy younger than two who had congenital heart surgery.

The chain combines TRDV1 with TRDJ1; 8 bases match TRDD3. This CDR3 contains 21 residues. Germline values: CDR1 TSWWSYY, CDR2 QGS. V shed 0 bases, J shed 3 bases, and the junction held 21 bases outside the gene matches. CDR3 DNA: TGTGCTCTTGGGGAACTATCCCTCCACCCGTACTGGGGGTCCCGGTCCGATAAACTCATCTTT. It translates to CALGELSLHPYWGSRSDKLIF.

This sequence joins TRDV1 and TRDJ1; 8 bases fit TRDD3. Germline V gives CDR1 TSWWSYY, CDR2 QGS. The CDR3 runs 19 residues. V lost 1 base to trimming and J lost 0 bases; unmatched junction nucleotides: 13. In nucleotides, the CDR3 is TGTGCTCTTGGGGAACCGAGGGCTGGCTGGGGGACGTACACCGATAAACTCATCTTT. It yields the protein CALGEPRAGWGTYTDKLIF.

The J gene is TRDJ1, the V gene TRDV1; 10 positions match TRDD3. The germline gives CDR1 TSWWSYY, CDR2 QGS. The CDR3 loop spans 21 amino acids. Losses at the gene ends were 5 bases for V and 0 bases for J; bases not matched to a gene: 21. The CDR3 nucleotides read TGTGCTCTTGGGCACCAGCTACGTACCCCTTACTGGGGGATGTACACCGATAAACTCATCTTT. Translating it yields CALGHQLRTPYWGMYTDKLIF.

The rearrangement uses TRDV1 and TRDJ1, with D perhaps being TRDD2 or TRDD3 (9 bases each). The V gene lost 0 bases and the J gene lost 2 bases, with 28 bases spanning the gap. CDR3 length: 21 residues. Germline lookup yields CDR1 TSWWSYY and CDR2 QGS. The CDR3 spells CALGELGLPTSLGDNTDKLIF. CDR3 in DNA: TGTGCTCTTGGGGAACTCGGCCTTCCTACGTCTTTGGGGGATAATACCGATAAACTCATCTTT.

J is TRDJ1 and V is TRDV1; 8 positions agree with TRDD3. The CDR3 is made up of 16 amino acids. The V segment lost 7 bases and the J segment 1 base; nucleotides outside the gene matches: 11. The germline V gene encodes CDR1 TSWWSYY and CDR2 QGS. CDR3 amino acids: CALEDKGIRSTDKLIF. CDR3 nucleotide sequence: TGTGCTCTTGAGGATAAAGGGATACGCTCCACCGATAAACTCATCTTT.

This clone was seen only a few times. The chain couples TRDV1 to TRDJ1; D gene uncertain. Germline V gives CDR1 TSWWSYY, CDR2 QGS. The germline V and J ends were trimmed by 3 bases and 1 base, with 9 bases remaining between them. CDR3 size: 14 residues. This CDR3 reads CALGDLLSTDKLIF. Here the CDR3 DNA reads TGTGCTCTTGGGGATTTACTTTCCACCGATAAACTCATCTTT.

This clone was picked up a small number of times. The V gene is TRDV1, the J gene TRDJ1; 10 bases agree with TRDD3. Germline V gene data show CDR1 as TSWWSYY and CDR2 as QGS. The V segment lost 0 bases and the J segment 9 bases; nucleotides outside the gene matches: 19. This CDR3 is 19 amino acids long. The CDR3 loop is CALGELMSLATSGDTQLIF. As DNA, the CDR3 is TGTGCTCTTGGGGAACTAATGAGCTTGGCAACCTCGGGGGATACGCAACTCATCTTT.

This clone occurred once. The J gene is TRDJ1, the V gene TRDV1; D perhaps matches TRDD3 (5 bases). The CDR3 is made up of 15 amino acids. V gave up 5 bases and J gave up 1 base, with 14 bases separating them. Germline values: CDR1 TSWWSYY, CDR2 QGS. The CDR3 loop reads CALGFYLGVTDKLIF. The CDR3 DNA reads TGTGCTCTTGGGTTTTACCTTGGGGTCACCGATAAACTCATCTTT.

The J gene is TRDJ1, the V gene TRDV1, with D maybe TRDD3 (6 bases). The CDR3 covers 17 residues. The V end lost 0 bases, the J end lost 7 bases, and 21 bases lay between the germline ends. Germline CDR1 is TSWWSYY and CDR2 is QGS. The CDR3 coding sequence is TGTGCTCTTGGGGAACTAAGAGCTTACTGGGATTCCCTTAAACTCATCTTT. This gives the protein CALGELRAYWDSLKLIF.

On this clone: The same CDR3 can be traced to other DNA sequences in this sample. V gene TRDV1 combines with J gene TRDJ1; D could derive from TRDD2 or TRDD3 (9 bases each). V lost 0 bases and J 1 base, leaving 39 bases between the germline ends. CDR3 size: 25 residues. The germline V gene encodes CDR1 TSWWSYY and CDR2 QGS. DNA for the CDR3: TGTGCTCTTGGGGAACTTATTGGGCCCCCTTCCTACCTTGTACTGGGGGACTTTTTCACCGATAAACTCATCTTT. Its protein is CALGELIGPPSYLVLGDFFTDKLIF.

V is TRDV1 and J is TRDJ1; D is unclear. This CDR3 has 16 amino acids. V gave up 2 bases and J gave up 2 bases, with 15 bases separating them. Germline CDR1 reads TSWWSYY; CDR2 reads QGS. This CDR3 is CALGERFKDPTDKLIF. The CDR3 coding sequence is TGTGCTCTTGGGGAAAGGTTTAAGGATCCGACCGATAAACTCATCTTT.

In this sample, this clone turned up a few times. The chain couples TRDV1 to TRDJ1; 10 bases are a match to TRDD3. CDR3 length: 19 residues. Germline trimming cut 3 bases from V and 4 bases from J; bases unmatched to any gene: 17. The germline V gene has CDR1 TSWWSYY and CDR2 QGS. CDR3 bases: TGTGCTCTTGGGGAGTCCGACCTACTGGGGGATTACGGGGGCGATAAACTCATCTTT. It yields the protein CALGESDLLGDYGGDKLIF.

The gene calls are TRDV1 and TRDJ1; 7 nucleotides agree with TRDD3. The CDR3 length is 15 residues. The germline gives CDR1 TSWWSYY, CDR2 QGS. The V segment lost 3 bases and the J segment 8 bases; nucleotides outside the gene matches: 12. CDR3 nucleotides: TGTGCTCTTGGGGAGTGCGGGGGATTAGGGGGCAAACTCATCTTT. Protein: CALGECGGLGGKLIF.

This rearrangement joins TRDV1 to TRDJ1; 8 bases fit TRDD3. V was clipped by 3 bases and J by 4 bases; unmatched bases: 28. Per the germline V gene, CDR1 is TSWWSYY and CDR2 is QGS. The CDR3 loop spans 22 amino acids. The CDR3 DNA reads as TGTGCTCTTGGGGAGAATACCTTCCCCGTACCCGACTGGGGGTTCTACAACGATAAACTCATCTTT. It translates to CALGENTFPVPDWGFYNDKLIF.

The chain links TRDV1 to TRDJ1, with TRDD2 matching over 9 bases. J was trimmed by 0 bases and V by 6 bases; bases with no gene match: 32. The CDR3 runs to 24 residues. CDR1 is TSWWSYY, CDR2 QGS, per germline. Written as DNA, the CDR3 is TGTGCTCTTGGTGGACAAACAAGCCTTCCTACAAAGTGGGGGAGAAACCCGTACACCGATAAACTCATCTTT. This encodes CALGGQTSLPTKWGRNPYTDKLIF.

This clone was detected a few times. The chain uses TRDV1 and TRDJ1; TRDD3 aligns across 7 bases. With 1 base clipped from V and 0 bases from J, the junction kept 11 bases outside the gene matches. The germline gives CDR1 TSWWSYY, CDR2 QGS. The CDR3 has 18 residues. Written as DNA, the CDR3 is TGTGCTCTTGGGGAACGCAGAGGGGGGATTCCGTACACCGATAAACTCATCTTT. It yields the protein CALGERRGGIPYTDKLIF.

The chain recombines TRDV1 with TRDJ1; 11 bases are shared with TRDD3. The CDR3 has 18 residues. Trimming at V came to 3 bases and at J to 3 bases, leaving 12 bases not matched to a gene. The germline CDR1 and CDR2 sequences are TSWWSYY and QGS. CDR3 region: CALGDFSGGYYFADKLIF. The CDR3 nucleotides read TGTGCTCTTGGGGACTTCTCTGGGGGATACTACTTCGCCGATAAACTCATCTTT.

This chain connects TRDV1 to TRDJ1, with a tentative D call TRDD2 (6 bases). Trimming removed 3 bases from V and 8 bases from J, with 16 bases in between. Looked up from germline, CDR1 is TSWWSYY and CDR2 is QGS. The CDR3 runs 14 residues. This CDR3 reads CALGDLLPWAKLIF. CDR3 DNA: TGTGCTCTTGGGGATCTCCTACCCTGGGCAAAACTCATCTTT.

The chain recombines TRDV1 with TRDJ1; D remains unclear. Germline CDR1 is TSWWSYY and CDR2 is QGS. The CDR3 is made up of 21 amino acids. V was pared by 4 bases and J by 0 bases, with 30 bases between. CDR3 bases: TGTGCTCTTGGGGTCCGAGGTACCATGCCCGGGCCCATTGGGTACACCGATAAACTCATCTTT. Translation gives CALGVRGTMPGPIGYTDKLIF.

Details on this clone: A much larger clone differs from this one at a single base, so this may be a read error. The J gene is TRDJ1, the V gene TRDV2; 10 bases are a match to TRDD3. Trimming removed 1 base from V and 3 bases from J; junction bases left unmatched: 7. This CDR3 has 16 amino acids. CDR1 and CDR2 from the germline V gene are GEAIGNYY and EKD. The CDR3 sequence: CACDTHQLGDADKLIF. CDR3 nucleotides: TGTGCCTGTGACACTCACCAACTGGGGGATGCCGATAAACTCATCTTT.